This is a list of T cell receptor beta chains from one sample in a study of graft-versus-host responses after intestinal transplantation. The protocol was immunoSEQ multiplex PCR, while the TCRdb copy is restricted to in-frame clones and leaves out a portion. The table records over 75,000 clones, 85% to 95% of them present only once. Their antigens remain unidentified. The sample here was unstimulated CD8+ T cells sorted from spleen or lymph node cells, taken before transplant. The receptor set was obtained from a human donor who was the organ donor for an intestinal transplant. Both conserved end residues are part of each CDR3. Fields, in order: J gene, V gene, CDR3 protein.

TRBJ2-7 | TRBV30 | CAWSVSYEQYF
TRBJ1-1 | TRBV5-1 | CASSLAGVANTEAFF
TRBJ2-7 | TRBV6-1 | CASSESGGYHEQYF
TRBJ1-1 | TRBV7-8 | CASSLNDFPQDPNTEAFF
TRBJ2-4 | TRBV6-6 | CATSEVGGKNIQYF
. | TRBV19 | CASSIMPKPTYEQYF
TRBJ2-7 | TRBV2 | CASSERLANYEQYF
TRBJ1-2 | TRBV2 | CASSDGRVYGYTF
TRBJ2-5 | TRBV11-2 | CASSLGRVRRGETQYF
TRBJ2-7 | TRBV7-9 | CASSPGGSREQYF
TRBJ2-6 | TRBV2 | CAILTYLPWGVSGANVLTF
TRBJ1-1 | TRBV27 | CASSLGWTGLNTEAFF
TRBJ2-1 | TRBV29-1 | CSAPVQLGDNEQFF
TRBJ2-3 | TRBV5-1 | CASSLSGGSTDTQYF
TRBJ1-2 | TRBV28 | CASSPSRGFGGYTF
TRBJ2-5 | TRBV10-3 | CAISALAGGQETQYF
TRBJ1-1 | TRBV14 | CASSQDQATAPNTEAFF
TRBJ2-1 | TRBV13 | CASSPAAHNEQFF
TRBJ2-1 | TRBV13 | CASSSDRASYNEQFF
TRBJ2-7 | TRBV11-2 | CASSLGTLLAGTYEQYF
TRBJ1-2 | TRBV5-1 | CASSLGGGNYGYTF
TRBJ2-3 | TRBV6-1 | CASSDFADTQYF
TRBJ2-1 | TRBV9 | CASSPAGYGSDSEQFF
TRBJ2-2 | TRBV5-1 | CASSPAHLGNTGELFF
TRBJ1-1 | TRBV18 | CASVLRGEDTEAFF
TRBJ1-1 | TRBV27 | CASSHLTLTDKNTEAFF
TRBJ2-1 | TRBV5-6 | CASSLSGGPYNEQFF
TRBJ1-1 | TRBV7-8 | CASSPWDRGPTEAFF
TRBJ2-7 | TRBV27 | CASSLSGRTYEQYF
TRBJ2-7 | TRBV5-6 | CASSLGLGGEQYF
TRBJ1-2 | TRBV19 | CASSTDTGNYGYTF
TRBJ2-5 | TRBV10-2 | CASSRLELTSGETQYF
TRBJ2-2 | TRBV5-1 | CASSRTGLTLNTGELFF
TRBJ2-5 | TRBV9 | CASSFGQDPMKTQYF
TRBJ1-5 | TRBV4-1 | CASSQDRGQPQHF
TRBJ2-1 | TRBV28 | CASSPDRMVYNEQFF
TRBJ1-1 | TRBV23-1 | CASSRTDGPKRAFF
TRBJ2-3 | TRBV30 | CAWDYSGISDTQYF
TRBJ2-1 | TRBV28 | CASSPHVGLWPPGQFF
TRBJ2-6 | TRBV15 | CATSRVRHRSLISGANVLTF
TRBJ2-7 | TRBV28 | CASSFAGGSYEQYF
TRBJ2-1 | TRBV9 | CASSVWGLAGYNEQFF
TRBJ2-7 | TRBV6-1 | CASSTVLGQYF
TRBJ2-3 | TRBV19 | CASSIGLAGGLEDTQYF
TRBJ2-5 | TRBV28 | CATNRQGMVETQYF
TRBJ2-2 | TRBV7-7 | CASSLISTGELFF
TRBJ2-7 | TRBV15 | CATSRGLGTGGLYEQYF
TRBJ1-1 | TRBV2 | CASGGPRAFF
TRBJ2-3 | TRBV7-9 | CASSLRTRIAGDTDTQYF
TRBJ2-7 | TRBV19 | CASSDQGDIYEQYF
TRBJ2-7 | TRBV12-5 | CASGPGSSSYEQYF
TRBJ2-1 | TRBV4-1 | CASSHPGLGEQFF
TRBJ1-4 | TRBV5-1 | CASSLQGMITTNEKLFF
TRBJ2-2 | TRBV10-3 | CAISEVRVARNTGELFF
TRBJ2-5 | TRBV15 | CATSGGGVLTETQYF
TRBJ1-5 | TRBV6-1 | CASSEEEGNQPQHF
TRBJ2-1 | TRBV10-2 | CASSEASNNEQFF